The subject of this entry is one T cell receptor (beta chain). Germline lookup yields CDR1 SNHLY and CDR2 FYNNEI. The ends were cut back, 3 bases at V and 5 bases at J, with 10 bases in the middle. The CDR3 covers 13 residues. TCRdb ran MiXCR on the 5' RACE reads and lists one entry per CDR3 protein. Among tens of thousands of distinct CDR3 sequences listed, approximately 15% were seen once. These data originate in a study of early T cells in non-severe SARS-CoV-2 infection. The chain is built from TRBV2 and TRBJ2-5; D is uncertain. The source material was whole blood. This clonotype was obtained from an adult who was a healthcare worker with PCR-confirmed SARS-CoV-2 infection or an uninfected control (not recorded which). Here the CDR3 reads CASSDSELETQYF. DNA for the CDR3: TGTGCCAGCAGTGACTCGGAGCTGGAGACCCAGTACTTC.